This T cell receptor (beta chain) was profiled in a study of CD8+CD57+ T cells in acquired aplastic anemia. Study background: Each DNA sample taken from sorted CD4+ and CD8+ cells came to around 2.9 ug on average. Study findings and constraints: Almost 30 shared CD8+ CDR3s appeared highly expressed within patients' immunodominant clones.

Remarks on this clonotype: Its target is unknown. One end of the junction fails to match germline, which may point to a read error.

TCR beta VDJ and CDR3 profiles were obtained from a genomic DNA template. TCRdb re-analysed the reads in MiXCR, keeping a single row per CDR3 protein. The profile shows roughly 250,000 distinct CDR3 sequences, approximately 80% of them singletons. CDR3 length: 14 residues. Germline CDR1 is SNHLY and CDR2 is FYNNEI. Those patients picked for sequencing had displayed CD8+CD57+ cell expansion on flow cytometry. The patients all had a severe acquired aplastic anemia diagnosis. The sequencing input was sorted CD4+, CD8+, or CD8+CD57+ T cells (not recorded which) from PBMCs. This sequence joins TRBV2 and TRBJ2-7; the D gene could be TRBD1 or TRBD2 (5 bases each). The receptor comes from a human donor with aplastic anemia. CDR3: CATSDRGLAYEYFF. The CDR3 nucleotides are TGTGCCACCAGCGACCGGGGCCTAGCCTACGAGTATTTTTTC.